Below, 9 T cell receptor beta chains from the same sample are listed, as sequenced in a study of T cells after yellow fever vaccination (dated 2019 in TCRdb). The intended sense of this specimen's treatment or condition label: live attenuated yellow fever vaccine strain. Libraries were built with 5' RACE. Instrument on record: Illumina HiSeq 2500. TCRdb redid the processing of the public reads, applying fastp at Q25 and MiXCR, and retained in-frame beta chains. Rows merge per CDR3 protein into single entries with the most common DNA and genes. Within this sample are about 630,000 distinct CDR3 sequences, with around an eighth of them counted one time only. The ten largest make up about 15% of the sample. Material: PBMCs, obtained on the day of the yellow fever booster vaccination. These receptors came from a man between 25 and 39 years old who received the YFV17D yellow fever vaccine.

This clonotype was counted only a few times. The CDR3 bases are TGCGCCAGCAGCCAAGGACAGGGGGCCAAAGCCGGGGAGCTGTTTTTT. Translated, it gives CASSQGQGAKAGELFF. This rearrangement joins TRBV4-3 to TRBJ2-2, with 10 bases aligning to TRBD1. CDR1 LGHNA and CDR2 YSLEER come from the germline V gene. V dropped 1 base and J dropped 6; count of bases not matched to a gene: 5. The length of the CDR3 is 16 residues.

This clonotype was picked up many times. This chain uses TRBV13 with TRBJ2-5; 7 nucleotides line up with TRBD1. The CDR3 loop spans 15 amino acids. V trimming: 2 bases; J trimming: 2 bases; junction bases outside the gene matches: 5. From germline, CDR1 is PRHDT and CDR2 FYEKMQ (reference sequence). The CDR3 DNA reads TGTGCCAGCAGCTTAAGGCGACAGGGTCAAGAGACCCAGTACTTC. Protein sequence: CASSLRRQGQETQYF.

The chain combines TRBV9 with TRBJ2-3; unclear D gene. The V end lost 0 bases, the J end lost 0 bases, and 11 bases lay between the germline ends. The germline V gene has CDR1 SGDLS and CDR2 YYNGEE. The CDR3 loop spans 16 amino acids. The CDR3 loop is CASSVGPADSTDTQYF. The CDR3 DNA is TGTGCCAGCAGCGTAGGGCCAGCAGATAGCACAGATACGCAGTATTTT. Based on the CDR3 plus reference TRBV9 and TRBJ2-3, the full variable domain is DSGVTQTPKHLITATGQRVTLRCSPRSGDLSVYWYQQSLDQGLQFLIQYYNGEERAKGNILERFSAQQFPDLHSELNLSSLELGDSALYFCASSVGPADSTDTQYFGPGTRLTVL.

The CDR3 here is CASSWGQGIYEQYF. The DNA of the CDR3 is TGTGCCAGCAGTTGGGGACAGGGCATCTACGAGCAGTACTTC. The rearrangement joins TRBV27 to TRBJ2-7, with 9 nucleotides matching TRBD1. The CDR3 sequence is 14 residues long. Germline trimming cut 4 bases from V and 3 bases from J; bases unmatched to any gene: 4. Germline CDR1 reads MNHEY; CDR2 reads SMNVEV (reference sequence).

The V call is TRBV30, the J call TRBJ2-1; 8 bases map to TRBD1. Germline loops: CDR1 GTSNPN, CDR2 SVGIG (reference sequence). The CDR3 is 12 amino acids. Unmatched junction bases numbered 10, after V lost 8 bases and J lost 10 bases. The CDR3 bases are TGTGCCCGAGGACAGGGTTTGTTAGAGCAGTTCTTC. Amino acid sequence: CARGQGLLEQFF.

The genes are TRBV11-2 and TRBJ1-2; D ambiguous. Germline values: CDR1 SGHAT, CDR2 FQNNGV. This CDR3 comprises 12 residues. The V end lost 4 bases, the J end lost 5 bases, and 8 bases lay between the germline ends. The CDR3 region has the DNA TGTGCCAGCAGCTCCGTGACATATGGCTACACCTTC. It yields the protein CASSSVTYGYTF.

The gene calls are TRBV7-2 and TRBJ2-2; 8 bases agree with TRBD2. CDR1 is SGHTA, CDR2 FQGNSA, per germline. V was pared by 6 bases and J by 5 bases, with 8 bases of the junction left unmatched. This CDR3 spans 15 amino acids. As DNA, the CDR3 is TGTGCCAGCAGACCAGCGGGAGAAGGAACCGGGGAGCTGTTTTTT. This translates into CASRPAGEGTGELFF.

The chain uses TRBV18 and TRBJ2-4; perhaps D is TRBD1 or TRBD2 (6 bases each). CDR3 length: 16 residues. CDR1 and CDR2 (germline): KGHSH, LQKENI. The V and J ends lost 3 bases and 0 bases respectively, with 12 bases between them. The CDR3 bases are TGTGCCAGCTCACCGCGGGACACTGTAGCCAAAAACATTCAGTACTTC. Encoded protein: CASSPRDTVAKNIQYF.

The genes are TRBV24-1 and TRBJ2-1, with D uncertain. Germline lookup yields CDR1 KGHDR and CDR2 SFDVKD. The CDR3 totals 14 residues. V dropped 6 bases and J dropped 7 bases, with 15 bases sitting between them. The CDR3 protein is CATSSPVRANEQFF. As DNA, the CDR3 is TGTGCCACCAGTTCCCCGGTCCGGGCGAATGAGCAGTTCTTC.